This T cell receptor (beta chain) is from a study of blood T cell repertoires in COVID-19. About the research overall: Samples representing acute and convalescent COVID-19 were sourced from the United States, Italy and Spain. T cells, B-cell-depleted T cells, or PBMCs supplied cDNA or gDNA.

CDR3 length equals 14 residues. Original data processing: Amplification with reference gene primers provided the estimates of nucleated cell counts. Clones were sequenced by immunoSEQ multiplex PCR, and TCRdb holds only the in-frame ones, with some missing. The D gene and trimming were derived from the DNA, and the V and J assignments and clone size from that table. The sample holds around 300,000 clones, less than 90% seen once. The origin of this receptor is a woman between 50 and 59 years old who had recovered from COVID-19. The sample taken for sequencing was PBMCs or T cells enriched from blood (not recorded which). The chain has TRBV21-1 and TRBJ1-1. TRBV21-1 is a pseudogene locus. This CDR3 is CASSKRVSRLKAFF. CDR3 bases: TGTGCCAGCAGCAAAAGAGTTTCTAGGCTGAAGGCTTTCTTT.